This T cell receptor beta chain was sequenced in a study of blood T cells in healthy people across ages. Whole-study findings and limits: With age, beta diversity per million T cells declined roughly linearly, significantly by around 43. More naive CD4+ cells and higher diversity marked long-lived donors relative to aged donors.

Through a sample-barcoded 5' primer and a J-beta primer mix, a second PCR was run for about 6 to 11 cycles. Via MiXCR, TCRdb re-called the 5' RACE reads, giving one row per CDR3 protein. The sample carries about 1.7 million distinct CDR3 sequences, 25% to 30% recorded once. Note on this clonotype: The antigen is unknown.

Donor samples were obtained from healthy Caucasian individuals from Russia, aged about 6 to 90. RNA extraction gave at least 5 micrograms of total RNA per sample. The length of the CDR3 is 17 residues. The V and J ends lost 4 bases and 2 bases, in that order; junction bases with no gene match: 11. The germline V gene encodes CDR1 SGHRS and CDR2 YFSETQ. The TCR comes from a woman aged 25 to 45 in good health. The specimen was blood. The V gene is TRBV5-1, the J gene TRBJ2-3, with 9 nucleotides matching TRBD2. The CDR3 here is CASSSQTSGKPTDTQYF. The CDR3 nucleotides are TGCGCCAGCAGCAGCCAGACTAGCGGAAAACCCACAGATACGCAGTATTTT.